A single sample is the source of the 23 T cell receptor beta chains below, sequenced in a study of beta chain features in type 1 diabetes. Expressed TCRB transcripts were sequenced, since all the RNA that had been isolated was reverse transcribed. Assay used: immunoSEQ multiplex PCR; TCRdb lists only in-frame clones, some missing. Altogether 810,000 or so clones are present, about a sixth being singletons, with the ten largest covering about 0.02%. Sequenced input: naive CD4+ T cells from blood. These receptors originate from a woman between 18 and 29 years old in good health.

The table lists this clone with a few counts. V and J are TRBV27 and TRBJ2-6; TRBD2 matches at 7 bases. The CDR3 runs to 14 residues. The germline CDR1 and CDR2 sequences are MNHEY and SMNVEV (reference sequence). CDR3 coding DNA: TGTGCAACCGGGCGGGAGCGGAGGGCCAACGTCCTGACTTTC. It translates to CATGRERRANVLTF.

The V and J genes are TRBV14 and TRBJ2-3; D unresolved. Deletions cut 4 bases from V and 4 bases from J, with 9 bases between. The germline CDR1 and CDR2 sequences are SGHDN and FVKESK. This CDR3 is 13 amino acids long. The CDR3 loop reads CASSLSTSDTQYF. DNA of the CDR3: TGTGCCAGCAGCCTCTCCACGTCAGATACGCAGTATTTT.

This clone was seen only a few times. The chain links TRBV10-3 to TRBJ2-5, with D uncertain. CDR3 length equals 13 residues. Germline assignment: CDR1 ENHRY and CDR2 SYGVKD. The ends were cut back, 4 bases at V and 1 base at J, with 7 bases in the middle. The DNA for the CDR3 is TGTGCCATCAGTGGGAACGGCCAAGAGACCCAGTACTTC. Protein product: CAISGNGQETQYF.

This clone was counted a few times. This rearrangement joins TRBV27 to TRBJ1-5; perhaps TRBD1 as D (6 bases). Trimming removed 4 bases at V and 3 bases at J, with 10 bases between. Germline CDR1 is MNHEY and CDR2 is SMNVEV (reference sequence). The CDR3 covers 14 residues. CDR3: CASSSRGYNQPQHF. CDR3 coding DNA: TGTGCCAGCAGTTCCAGGGGCTACAATCAGCCCCAGCATTTT.

This clone was seen a handful of times. The chain carries TRBV27 and TRBJ2-7; D is undetermined. CDR1 is MNHEY, CDR2 SMNVEV, per germline (reference sequence). V lost 3 bases to trimming and J lost 6 bases, with 18 bases between them. The CDR3 sequence is 15 residues long. Here the CDR3 DNA reads TGTGCCAGCAGTTTGAGTGGGTACTCCCTCCGCGAGCAGTACTTC. This translates into CASSLSGYSLREQYF.

A note on this clone: This sample also contains other DNA sequences that code for the same CDR3. The chain carries TRBV5-1 and TRBJ2-5; D unresolved. The CDR3 spans 14 residues. The V and J ends lost 0 bases and 2 bases respectively, with 8 bases between them. Per germline, CDR1 SGHRS and CDR2 YFSETQ. CDR3 nucleotide sequence: TGCGCCAGCAGCTTGGCGACTTATCAAGAGACCCAGTACTTC. Amino acid sequence: CASSLATYQETQYF. The variable domain in full, completed from reference TRBV5-1 and TRBJ2-5, reads KAGVTQTPRYLIKTRGQQVTLSCSPISGHRSVSWYQQTPGQGLQFLFEYFSETQRNKGNFPGRFSGRQFSNSRSEMNVSTLELGDSALYLCASSLATYQETQYFGPGTRLLVL.

V usage is TRBV28 and J usage is TRBJ2-5; 10 bases line up with TRBD1. Germline loops: CDR1 MDHEN, CDR2 SYDVKM. This CDR3 has 15 amino acids. V dropped 6 bases and J dropped 4; count of bases not matched to a gene: 8. The CDR3 bases are TGTGCCAGCAGCCGGGACAGGGGATGGTCAGAGACCCAGTACTTC. Encoded protein: CASSRDRGWSETQYF.

As concerns this clone: The same CDR3 is also encoded by other DNA sequences in this sample. This chain joins TRBV7-9 and TRBJ2-1; 7 bases are a match to TRBD2. CDR1 is SEHNR and CDR2 is FQNEAQ in the germline V gene (reference sequence). The V segment lost 1 base and the J segment 6 bases; nucleotides outside the gene matches: 0. The length of the CDR3 is 13 residues. This CDR3 is CASSLGGSNEQFF. CDR3 DNA sequence: TGTGCCAGCAGCTTAGGCGGGAGCAATGAGCAGTTCTTC.

The chain is built from TRBV5-1 and TRBJ1-3; D may be TRBD1 (6 bases). Trimming pared 3 bases from V and 4 bases from J, leaving 11 bases between. The CDR3 consists of 14 residues. In germline, CDR1 is SGHRS, CDR2 YFSETQ. The CDR3 loop is CASSSGTRGNTIYF. The CDR3 DNA reads as TGCGCCAGCAGCTCCGGGACACGGGGAAACACCATATATTTT.

This chain links TRBV7-2 with TRBJ2-1, with 9 bases aligning to TRBD2. V lost 3 bases, J lost 7 bases, and 13 bases stayed unmatched. The germline CDR1 and CDR2 sequences are SGHTA and FQGNSA. This CDR3 contains 17 residues. CDR3 DNA sequence: TGTGCCAGCAGCTTGGTCGTACACATGACTAGCGGTAATGAGCAGTTCTTC. This sequence encodes CASSLVVHMTSGNEQFF.

The V and J genes are TRBV10-3 and TRBJ2-1; D gene ambiguous. The germline V gene has CDR1 ENHRY and CDR2 SYGVKD. The CDR3 loop spans 13 amino acids. V was cut by 4 bases and J by 2 bases, with 6 bases left in between. The CDR3 here is CAISGHPYNEQFF. Here the CDR3 DNA reads TGTGCCATCAGTGGGCACCCCTACAATGAGCAGTTCTTC.

The chain's CDR3 is CASSLGSPWELFF. CDR3 in DNA: TGTGCCAGCAGCTTGGGATCCCCCTGGGAGCTGTTTTTT. The rearrangement links TRBV7-2 to TRBJ2-2; D uncertain. This CDR3 has 13 amino acids. V was trimmed by 3 bases and J by 9 bases, leaving 11 bases between them. Germline V gives CDR1 SGHTA, CDR2 FQGNSA.

The V and J genes are TRBV7-2 and TRBJ2-1, with 7 bases aligning to TRBD2. The V segment lost 5 bases and the J segment 9 bases; nucleotides outside the gene matches: 7. This CDR3 has 13 residues. Germline V gene data show CDR1 as SGHTA and CDR2 as FQGNSA. CDR3 loop: CASSRRGGGEQFF. CDR3 nucleotides: TGTGCCAGCAGCCGAAGGGGCGGGGGTGAGCAGTTCTTC.

V and J are TRBV6-6 and TRBJ2-5; TRBD2 agrees at 15 bases. V was clipped by 8 bases and J by 5 bases; unmatched bases: 6. This CDR3 contains 15 residues. Germline lookup yields CDR1 MNHNY and CDR2 SVGAGI (reference sequence). CDR3 sequence (DNA): TGTGCCAGCGCCGGACTAGCGGGAGGGGGGGAGACCCAGTACTTC. Protein sequence: CASAGLAGGGETQYF.

This clone came up a few times. Distinct nucleotide sequences in the sample also encode this CDR3. This sequence joins TRBV28 and TRBJ1-5; TRBD1 matches 11 bases. V dropped 6 bases and J dropped 5; count of bases not matched to a gene: 3. Germline V CDR1 and CDR2: MDHEN, SYDVKM. This CDR3 comprises 14 residues. Here the CDR3 reads CASSPGQGDQPQHF. CDR3 coding DNA: TGTGCCAGCAGCCCGGGACAGGGGGATCAGCCCCAGCATTTT.

This clone was detected only a few times. V is TRBV7-9 and J is TRBJ2-1; 8 bases fit TRBD2. The junction had 8 bases not matched to a gene; V was cut back by 0 bases and J by 7 bases. The CDR3 has 16 residues. Germline CDR1 is SEHNR and CDR2 is FQNEAQ (reference sequence). CDR3 nucleotides: TGTGCCAGCAGCTTAGCGCAGAGCGGGAGATCAAATGAGCAGTTCTTC. Translating gives CASSLAQSGRSNEQFF.

CDR3 in amino acids: CASSIPWADPYGYTF. CDR3 DNA: TGTGCCAGTAGCATCCCCTGGGCGGACCCCTATGGCTACACCTTC. V gene TRBV19 combines with J gene TRBJ1-2, with D hard to call. This CDR3 is built from 15 residues. Germline V gives CDR1 LNHDA, CDR2 SQIVND (reference sequence). V lost 6 bases and J lost 4, with 18 bases in between.

In the case of this clone: Additional DNA sequences in this sample encode the identical CDR3. The V call is TRBV7-9, the J call TRBJ1-1; D is unclear. With 1 base removed from V and 1 base from J, the gap between germline ends came to 4 bases. The germline gives CDR1 SEHNR, CDR2 FQNEAQ (reference sequence). This CDR3 has 13 amino acids. CDR3 protein: CASSLDPNTEAFF. The CDR3 DNA is TGTGCCAGCAGCTTAGATCCGAACACTGAAGCTTTCTTT.

The chain uses TRBV7-2 and TRBJ2-3; D uncertain. Germline assignment: CDR1 SGHTA and CDR2 FQGNSA. Trimming left V 3 bases short and J 2 bases short, with 9 bases between. This CDR3 contains 14 residues. The CDR3 here is CASSFSGYTDTQYF. In DNA, the CDR3 is TGTGCCAGCAGCTTCTCCGGGTACACAGATACGCAGTATTTT.

J is TRBJ2-5 and V is TRBV21-1; the table calls TRBD1, which could not be checked here. TRBV21-1 is classified as a pseudogene. The CDR3 totals 22 residues. In DNA form, the CDR3 reads TGTGCCAGCAGCTCTAGTAAACTCGCGACAGGAAGGATTAACTCTTGGGAAGAGACCCAGTACTTC. Its protein is CASSSSKLATGRINSWEETQYF.

The rearrangement joins TRBV11-2 to TRBJ2-5; D may be TRBD1 (6 bases). The CDR3 totals 15 residues. The V end lost 1 base, the J end lost 5 bases, and 14 bases lay between the germline ends. Germline V gene data show CDR1 as SGHAT and CDR2 as FQNNGV. The CDR3 DNA sequence: TGTGCCAGCAGCTTAGTTCAGGGGAGATGGGAGACCCAGTACTTC. Amino acids: CASSLVQGRWETQYF.

This clone was detected a few times. The chain recombines TRBV7-8 with TRBJ2-7; 8 bases are a match to TRBD2. This CDR3 has 16 residues. V lost 2 bases and J lost 4; bases outside the gene matches: 10. The germline gives CDR1 SGHVS, CDR2 FQNEAQ. The CDR3 is CASSLSLSGSQYEQYF. CDR3 DNA: TGTGCCAGCAGCTTAAGCTTAAGCGGGAGTCAATACGAGCAGTACTTC.

The DNA of the CDR3 is TGTGCCAGCAGCCCGATTCAGGGGAAGTGGGGCAATGAGCAGTTCTTC. Translating it yields CASSPIQGKWGNEQFF. V and J are TRBV11-2 and TRBJ2-1; D perhaps matches TRBD1 (6 bases). The V gene lost 5 bases and the J gene lost 6 bases, with 20 bases spanning the gap. CDR1 is SGHAT and CDR2 is FQNNGV in the germline V gene. This CDR3 has 16 amino acids. Filled out from reference TRBV11-2 and TRBJ2-1, the complete variable domain reads EAGVAQSPRYKIIEKRQSVAFWCNPISGHATLYWYQQILGQGPKLLIQFQNNGVVDDSQLPKDRFSAERLKGVDSTLKIQPAKLEDSAVYLCASSPIQGKWGNEQFFGPGTRLTVL.